The following is a TCR beta chain sequence with its context. These data come from a study of cytomegalovirus exposure and HLA in healthy donors. V lost 5 bases and J 2 bases, leaving 14 bases between the germline ends. Germline CDR1 reads SEHNR; CDR2 reads FQNEAQ (reference sequence). CDR3 size: 15 residues. Profiled with immunoSEQ multiplex PCR; TCRdb holds only in-frame clones, not every one. Here the sample spans just under 65,000 clones, 95% being singletons. This TCR came from a woman under 30 in good health and CMV-seropositive. The chain has TRBV7-9 and TRBJ2-3; D unclear. Sequencing was carried out using PBMCs. In nucleotides, the CDR3 is TGTGCCAGCAGCCCCCGGGTGCGAAACACAGATACGCAGTATTTT. It yields the protein CASSPRVRNTDTQYF.